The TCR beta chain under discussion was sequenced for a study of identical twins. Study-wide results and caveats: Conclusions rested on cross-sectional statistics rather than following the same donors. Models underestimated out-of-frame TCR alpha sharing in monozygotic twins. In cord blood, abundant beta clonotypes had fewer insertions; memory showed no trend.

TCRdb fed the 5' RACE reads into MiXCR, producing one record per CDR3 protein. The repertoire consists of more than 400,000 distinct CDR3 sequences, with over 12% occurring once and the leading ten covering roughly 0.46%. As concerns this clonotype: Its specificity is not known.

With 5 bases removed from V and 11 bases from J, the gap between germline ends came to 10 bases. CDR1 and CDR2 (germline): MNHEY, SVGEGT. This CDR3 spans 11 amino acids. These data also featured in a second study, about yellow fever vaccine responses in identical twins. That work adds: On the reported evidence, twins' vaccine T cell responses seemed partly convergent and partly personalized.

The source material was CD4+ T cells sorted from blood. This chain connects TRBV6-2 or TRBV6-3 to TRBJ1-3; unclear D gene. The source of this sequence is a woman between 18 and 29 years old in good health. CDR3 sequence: CASSTRDSIYF. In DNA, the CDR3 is TGTGCCAGCAGTACCCGAGATTCCATATATTTT.